The 16 T cell receptor beta chains below come from one sample, sequenced in a study of blood T cells in healthy people across ages. Then a second PCR, running about 6 to 11 cycles, was carried out with a sample-barcoded 5' primer and a J-beta primer mix. Each CDR3 protein is one row after TCRdb ran MiXCR on the 5' RACE reads. The sample includes roughly 2 million distinct CDR3 sequences, 49% of them seen just once. Sample: blood. Receptors were obtained from a woman aged 40-49 years in good health.

The chain employs TRBV18 and TRBJ2-1; perhaps TRBD2 as D (5 bases). The V end was cut by 1 base, the J end by 0 bases, with 13 bases between. This CDR3 spans 17 amino acids. In germline, CDR1 is KGHSH, CDR2 LQKENI. The CDR3 DNA sequence: TGTGCCAGCTCACCACGGCCAGCGGTGAGCTCCTACAATGAGCAGTTCTTC. This gives the protein CASSPRPAVSSYNEQFF. The variable domain in full, completed from reference TRBV18 and TRBJ2-1, reads NAGVMQNPRHLVRRRGQEARLRCSPMKGHSHVYWYRQLPEEGLKFMVYLQKENIIDESGMPKERFSAEFPKEGPSILRIQQVVRGDSAAYFCASSPRPAVSSYNEQFFGPGTRLTVL.

The chain uses TRBV20-1 and TRBJ2-2; D unclear. V was pared by 0 bases and J by 5 bases, with 10 bases between. Germline CDR1 DFQATT, CDR2 SNEGSKA (reference sequence). This CDR3 contains 14 residues. The CDR3 loop reads CSARDSWGTGELFF. CDR3 in DNA: TGCAGTGCTAGAGATTCGTGGGGAACCGGGGAGCTGTTTTTT.

The chain uses TRBV21-1 and TRBJ2-5; the tabulated D call, TRBD2, remains unverified against the DNA. The DNA matches TRBJ2-7 better at its end, which makes the J call doubtful. TRBV21-1 counts as a pseudogene. CDR3 length: 19 amino acids. CDR3 nucleotide sequence: TGTGCCAGCAGCAAAGCGGCTAGCGGGGGACCCAAACAAGGCGACGAGCAGTACTTC. Translating gives CASSKAASGGPKQGDEQYF.

This chain connects TRBV9 to TRBJ2-1; 8 nucleotides line up with TRBD1. Germline loops: CDR1 SGDLS, CDR2 YYNGEE. CDR3 length: 15 residues. Germline trimming cut 0 bases from V and 5 bases from J; bases unmatched to any gene: 4. The CDR3 loop is CASSVGDRGHNEQFF. CDR3 nucleotide sequence: TGTGCCAGCAGCGTAGGAGACAGGGGCCACAATGAGCAGTTCTTC.

V usage is TRBV12-3 or TRBV12-4 and J usage is TRBJ2-1; D remains ambiguous. The V and J ends lost 5 bases and 10 bases respectively, with 21 bases between them. The CDR3 consists of 15 residues. The CDR3 region is CASSPRRYGTYEQFF. CDR3 DNA sequence: TGTGCCAGCAGTCCAAGACGGTACGGTACCTACGAGCAGTTCTTC.

This clonotype turned up a few times. The chain uses TRBV29-1 and TRBJ2-3; a possible D gene is TRBD2 (5 bases). Looked up from germline, CDR1 is SQVTM and CDR2 is ANQGSEA. This CDR3 spans 14 amino acids. Deletions cut 6 bases from V and 0 bases from J, with 13 bases between. In DNA form, the CDR3 reads TGCAGCGTAGCCGAGGGTACCAGCACAGATACGCAGTATTTT. Translating gives CSVAEGTSTDTQYF.

This chain joins TRBV7-3 and TRBJ2-3; D gene ambiguous. The V gene lost 3 bases and the J gene lost 4 bases, with 14 bases spanning the gap. Germline V gene lookup returns CDR1 SGHTA and CDR2 FQGTGA. The CDR3 totals 15 residues. In DNA, the CDR3 is TGTGCCAGCAGCTTTGGAATTGGCAGTGCAGATACGCAGTATTTT. Translating gives CASSFGIGSADTQYF.

This chain connects TRBV5-8 to TRBJ2-7, with 7 bases lining up with TRBD2. The CDR3 totals 15 residues. The J segment lost 3 bases and the V segment lost 3 bases, leaving 9 bases of the junction unmatched. Germline CDR1 SGHTS, CDR2 YDEGEE. The CDR3, as DNA: TGTGCCAGCAGCTGGGATCCCGGACTAGTCTACGAGCAGTACTTC. It codes for CASSWDPGLVYEQYF.

Only a few counts were recorded for this clonotype. The chain uses TRBV5-6 and TRBJ2-5; the D gene is possibly TRBD2 (5 bases). V was trimmed by 4 bases and J by 1 base, leaving 20 bases between them. The CDR3 runs to 17 residues. Germline V CDR1 and CDR2: SGHDT, YYEEEE. Here the CDR3 DNA reads TGTGCCAGCAGCCTCCCCCGACGGGGAAGTTCCCAAGAGACCCAGTACTTC. It is translated as CASSLPRRGSSQETQYF.

Of note for this clonotype: A much larger clone lies a single base off, so this may be a read error. V gene TRBV9 combines with J gene TRBJ2-1; no definite D call. Trimming shortened V by 1 base and J by 13 bases, and 12 bases separated the two germline ends. This CDR3 comprises 12 residues. Germline CDR1 reads SGDLS; CDR2 reads YYNGEE. The DNA for the CDR3 is TGTGCCAGCAGCGTACGCGAGGAGACCCAGTTCTTC. Translation: CASSVREETQFF. The variable domain in full, completed from reference TRBV9 and TRBJ2-1, reads DSGVTQTPKHLITATGQRVTLRCSPRSGDLSVYWYQQSLDQGLQFLIQYYNGEERAKGNILERFSAQQFPDLHSELNLSSLELGDSALYFCASSVREETQFFGPGTRLTVL.

The genes are TRBV2 and TRBJ2-7, with a weak D call TRBD2 (7 bases). The J call could be wrong; TRBJ2-4 is a better fit for the DNA end. This CDR3 contains 15 residues. Germline V CDR1 and CDR2: SNHLY, FYNNEI. CDR3 DNA sequence: TGTGCCAGCAGTCTAGGGGGGGGTGGTCCAAACATTCAGTACTTC. This encodes CASSLGGGGPNIQYF.

The chain couples TRBV4-2 to TRBJ1-4; D call uncertain. This CDR3 contains 14 residues. Looked up from germline, CDR1 is LGHNA and CDR2 is YNFKEQ. V was clipped by 0 bases and J by 4 bases, with 6 bases between them. The DNA of the CDR3 is TGTGCCAGCAGCCAAGATCTCAGTAATGAAAAACTGTTTTTT. Its translation is CASSQDLSNEKLFF.

The genes are TRBV7-9 and TRBJ2-5, with D possibly matching TRBD1 (6 bases). Per germline, CDR1 SEHNR and CDR2 FQNEAQ (reference sequence). The CDR3 spans 15 residues. The ends were cut back, 5 bases at V and 3 bases at J, with 16 bases in the middle. The CDR3 loop is CASSLRGAGEETQYF. The CDR3 DNA follows: TGTGCCAGCAGCCTGAGAGGGGCAGGGGAAGAGACCCAGTACTTC.

The chain couples TRBV18 to TRBJ1-1; D is uncertain. Germline V CDR1 and CDR2: KGHSH, LQKENI. V lost 3 bases and J lost 0, with 8 bases in between. This CDR3 has 14 residues. Here the CDR3 reads CASSPVALNTEAFF. CDR3 bases: TGTGCCAGCTCACCCGTAGCACTGAACACTGAAGCTTTCTTT.

The rearrangement uses TRBV7-2 and TRBJ2-1, with 10 nucleotides matching TRBD1. The J call may be in error: the DNA end matches TRBJ2-7 better. The length of the CDR3 is 17 residues. Germline CDR1 reads SGHTA; CDR2 reads FQGNSA. The CDR3 region is CASSLSLGTGVTNEQYF. In DNA, the CDR3 is TGTGCCAGCAGCTTATCCCTCGGGACAGGGGTGACTAATGAGCAGTACTTC.

In its sample, this clonotype was seen a few times. The chain is built from TRBV29-1 and TRBJ1-2; perhaps TRBD1 as D (5 bases). This CDR3 comprises 12 residues. V dropped 5 bases and J dropped 2 bases, with 9 bases sitting between them. Looked up from germline, CDR1 is SQVTM and CDR2 is ANQGSEA. The CDR3 bases are TGCAGCGTTTCCCCAGGGAACTATGGCTACACCTTC. It is translated as CSVSPGNYGYTF.